This is a list of T cell receptor beta chains from one sample in a study of T-cell reconstitution after alpha-beta-depleted transplantation in children. MiXCR, applied by TCRdb to the PCR reads, yields one record per CDR3 protein. The table shows approximately 230,000 distinct CDR3 sequences, with around 25% occurring only once. Sequencing used PBMCs, mostly from graft donor cells, obtained 360 days after TCRalphabeta/CD19-depleted stem cell transplant. The receptors originated from a female patient aged 2-15 years who had a stem cell transplant for congenital amegakaryocytic thrombocytopenia, so the T cells may come from the graft donor. Each CDR3 is given with its conserved first and last residue. The D gene is left open where the match is weak. The listing skips clone size in some rows; elsewhere it reads once, few, many or a size class.

j_gene | abundance | d_gene | v_gene | CDR3aa | CDR3nt
TRBJ1-1 | . | . | TRBV12-3/TRBV12-4 | CASSRGRGNTEAFF | TGTGCCAGCAGCCGAGGTCGGGGAAACACTGAAGCTTTCTTT
TRBJ2-3 | . | . | TRBV7-2 | CASSSTSFPSDTQYF | TGTGCCAGCAGCTCGACTAGTTTCCCCTCTGATACGCAGTATTTT
TRBJ2-4 | few | . | TRBV7-2 | CASSPLGLAKRVGIQYF | TGTGCCAGCAGCCCCCTCGGACTGGCTAAACGTGTTGGGATTCAGTACTTC
TRBJ2-5 | . | . | TRBV24-1 | CATSEGDLQETQYF | TGTGCCACCAGTGAGGGGGACTTACAAGAGACCCAGTACTTC
TRBJ2-7 | few | . | TRBV5-1 | CASSLEASYEQYF | TGCGCCAGCAGCTTGGAAGCCTCCTACGAGCAGTACTTC
TRBJ2-3 | many | . | TRBV10-3 | CAIGQEYTDTQYF | TGTGCCATCGGGCAGGAGTACACAGATACGCAGTATTTT
TRBJ2-3 | . | . | TRBV9 | CASSVGGTDTQYF | TGTGCCAGCAGCGTAGGGGGTACAGATACGCAGTATTTT
TRBJ2-7 | . | . | TRBV18 | CASSPGGKVSYEQYF | TGTGCCAGCTCACCAGGGGGGAAGGTGTCCTACGAGCAGTACTTC
TRBJ2-2 | . | TRBD1 | TRBV9 | CASTRPGQGNTGELFF | TGTGCCAGCACAAGACCGGGACAGGGGAACACCGGGGAGCTGTTTTTT
TRBJ2-7 | . | TRBD2 | TRBV20-1 | CSAQAATSGTYEQYF | TGCAGTGCTCAGGCCGCGACTAGCGGTACCTACGAGCAGTACTTC
TRBJ2-1 | many | . | TRBV29-1 | CSVDEGYNEQFF | TGCAGCGTTGACGAGGGATACAATGAGCAGTTCTTC
TRBJ2-1 | many | TRBD1 | TRBV5-1 | CASSSGQGSHNEQFF | TGCGCCAGCAGCTCCGGACAGGGGTCCCACAATGAGCAGTTCTTC
TRBJ2-7 | . | TRBD2 | TRBV5-1 | CASSWGPAGREQYF | TGCGCCAGCAGCTGGGGACCAGCGGGGCGGGAGCAGTACTTC
TRBJ1-2 | . | . | TRBV4-3 | CASSQDPRAGYGYTF | TGCGCCAGCAGCCAAGATCCCAGGGCGGGCTATGGCTACACCTTC